The rows below give T cell receptor beta chains drawn from one sample of a study of T cell clonotyping in hematopoietic cell transplantation. The assay was immunoSEQ multiplex PCR, and TCRdb's table has in-frame clones only and misses some. Of roughly 40,000 clones detected, around 94% appear once; the ten largest clones hold roughly 0.82%. Sample: peripheral blood mononuclear cells. The receptors come from a woman in her forties or fifties in good health. Some clones in this sample may be carry-over from other donors' samples. The CDR3 runs from the conserved cysteine through the conserved F or W. The D gene is left open where the match is weak. Clone sizes are given selectively: once, few, many, or a class where the clone is expanded.

D gene	J gene	clone size	V gene	CDR3 protein	CDR3 DNA
TRBD1	TRBJ1-1	NA	TRBV13	CASSFIRDSNTEAFF	TGTGCCAGCAGCTTTATCCGGGACAGTAACACTGAAGCTTTCTTT
NA	TRBJ2-2	NA	TRBV4-3	CASSQAQNTGELFF	TGCGCCAGCAGCCAAGCTCAGAACACCGGGGAGCTGTTTTTT
TRBD2	TRBJ2-5	NA	TRBV28	CASTSQRGRETQYF	TGTGCCAGCACCTCCCAGCGGGGACGGGAGACCCAGTACTTC
NA	TRBJ1-6	NA	TRBV2	CASSEGTHGPPLHF	TGTGCCAGCAGTGAGGGGACGCACGGACCACCCCTCCACTTT
TRBD2	TRBJ2-1	NA	TRBV6-1	CASSGLRGLAEVDEQFF	TGTGCCAGCAGTGGACTCCGAGGACTAGCGGAGGTGGATGAGCAGTTCTTC
TRBD2	TRBJ2-1	NA	TRBV6-4	CASSGTSGGDEQFF	TGTGCCAGCAGTGGGACTAGCGGGGGGGATGAGCAGTTCTTC
NA	TRBJ1-4	NA	TRBV9	CASSVGRNNEKLFF	TGTGCCAGCAGCGTAGGACGGAATAATGAAAAACTGTTTTTT
NA	TRBJ1-1	NA	TRBV2	CASMEIGNTEAFF	TGTGCCAGCATGGAGATTGGTAACACTGAAGCTTTCTTT
TRBD1	TRBJ1-1	NA	TRBV6-5	CASSWDRGWTEAFF	TGTGCCAGCAGTTGGGACAGGGGTTGGACTGAAGCTTTCTTT
NA	TRBJ1-1	NA	TRBV19	CASMAGAGSTEAFF	TGTGCCAGTATGGCAGGTGCAGGGAGTACTGAAGCTTTCTTT
TRBD2	TRBJ2-5	NA	TRBV4-1	CASSQDNSGGAGETQYF	TGCGCCAGCAGCCAAGATAATAGCGGGGGGGCCGGAGAGACCCAGTACTTC
NA	TRBJ2-3	few	TRBV9	CASSVGPGLRTDTQYF	TGTGCCAGCAGCGTAGGACCCGGACTTCGCACAGATACGCAGTATTTT
NA	TRBJ2-6	medium-sized	TRBV7-9	CASSPRTVMDRSGANVLTF	TGTGCCAGCAGCCCCCGGACGGTTATGGACCGCTCTGGGGCCAACGTCCTGACTTTC
NA	TRBJ2-3	NA	TRBV2	CASMGLTTGALTDTQYF	TGTGCCAGCATGGGGCTAACAACGGGGGCCCTCACAGATACGCAGTATTTT
NA	TRBJ1-4	NA	TRBV5-1	CASSLGQKATNEKLFF	TGCGCCAGCAGCCTCGGACAGAAGGCAACTAATGAAAAACTGTTTTTT
NA	TRBJ1-1	NA	TRBV19	CASSISVGSTEAFF	TGTGCCAGTAGTATAAGTGTCGGGAGCACTGAAGCTTTCTTT
NA	TRBJ2-2	NA	TRBV19	CARVGELFF	TGTGCCAGGGTGGGGGAGCTGTTTTTT
NA	TRBJ2-3	NA	TRBV11-3	CASSLGLSGQTDTQYF	TGTGCCAGCAGCTTAGGTCTTTCCGGCCAGACAGATACGCAGTATTTT
NA	TRBJ2-5	NA	TRBV4-2	CASSQGSGREGEETQYF	TGTGCCAGCAGCCAAGGCAGCGGCAGGGAGGGGGAAGAGACCCAGTACTTC
TRBD2	TRBJ2-1	once	TRBV9	CASSVTLPSGEGHEQFF	TGTGCCAGCAGCGTCACCTTGCCTAGCGGGGAGGGTCATGAGCAGTTCTTC
NA	TRBJ1-5	NA	TRBV7-9	CASSHPWPQHF	TGTGCCAGCAGCCATCCATGGCCCCAGCATTTT
NA	TRBJ2-3	once	TRBV18	CASSPWGRTDTQYF	TGTGCCAGCTCACCATGGGGTAGAACAGATACGCAGTATTTT
TRBD1	TRBJ2-5	NA	TRBV7-2	CASSKTGAQETQYF	TGTGCCAGCAGTAAGACAGGGGCGCAAGAGACCCAGTACTTC
TRBD1	TRBJ2-2	NA	TRBV29-1	CSARTGGAGELFF	TGCAGCGCCAGGACAGGGGGTGCCGGGGAGCTGTTTTTT
TRBD2	TRBJ2-7	NA	TRBV25-1	CASSFSGGGHEQYF	TGTGCCAGCAGTTTCTCGGGGGGAGGCCACGAGCAGTACTTC
TRBD1	TRBJ1-6	NA	TRBV4-1	CASTPGQANSPLHF	TGCGCCAGCACCCCGGGACAGGCCAATTCACCCCTCCACTTT
NA	TRBJ1-1	NA	TRBV5-8	CASSLSRRPYEAFF	TGTGCCAGCAGCTTGTCCCGTCGTCCTTATGAAGCTTTCTTT
TRBD1	TRBJ1-2	NA	TRBV6-5	CAATRQGPGNYGYTF	TGTGCCGCGACTAGACAGGGGCCGGGCAACTATGGCTACACCTTC
NA	TRBJ1-3	NA	TRBV5-1	CASSLAYGGNTIYF	TGCGCCAGCAGCTTGGCCTATGGGGGAAACACCATATATTTT
NA	TRBJ2-3	NA	TRBV7-2	CASSLGGLTDTQYF	TGTGCCAGCAGCTTAGGAGGCCTCACAGATACGCAGTATTTT
NA	TRBJ1-5	NA	TRBV5-1	CASSLEWGGNQPQHF	TGCGCCAGCAGCTTGGAGTGGGGGGGCAATCAGCCCCAGCATTTT
NA	TRBJ2-3	once	TRBV10-3	CAISESPAVSTDTQYF	TGTGCCATCAGTGAGTCCCCAGCGGTTAGCACAGATACGCAGTATTTT
NA	TRBJ2-2	few	TRBV29-1	CSVPRGDSNGELFF	TGCAGCGTCCCCCGGGGGGACAGTAACGGGGAGCTGTTTTTT
TRBD1	TRBJ1-6	NA	TRBV10-3	CAINRQGGNSPLHF	TGTGCCATCAACCGACAGGGAGGTAATTCACCCCTCCACTTT
NA	TRBJ2-1	NA	TRBV6-6	CASSYSGGEQFF	TGTGCCAGCAGTTACTCCGGGGGCGAGCAGTTCTTC
NA	TRBJ1-1	NA	TRBV28	CASSLERKTEAFF	TGTGCCAGCAGTTTAGAAAGAAAGACTGAAGCTTTCTTT
NA	TRBJ1-1	NA	TRBV19	CASSKSVGVNTEAFF	TGTGCCAGTAGTAAGTCAGTGGGAGTGAACACTGAAGCTTTCTTT
TRBD2	TRBJ2-4	NA	TRBV4-2	CASSTQVAGGPAKNIQYF	TGTGCCAGCAGCACCCAGGTAGCGGGGGGGCCAGCCAAAAACATTCAGTACTTC
NA	TRBJ1-2	once	TRBV7-8	CASSLSIRGGNYGYTF	TGTGCCAGCAGCTTAAGTATAAGAGGTGGTAACTATGGCTACACCTTC
TRBD1	TRBJ2-7	NA	TRBV5-1	CASSPSWTGRDEQYF	TGCGCCAGCAGTCCATCTTGGACAGGGCGGGACGAGCAGTACTTC
TRBD1	TRBJ2-7	NA	TRBV6-6	CASSQGQGAGEQYF	TGTGCCAGCAGTCAGGGACAGGGGGCAGGGGAGCAGTACTTC
TRBD1	TRBJ2-7	NA	TRBV6-1	CASSELRDRKYEQYF	TGTGCCAGCAGTGAACTCCGGGACAGAAAGTACGAGCAGTACTTC
NA	TRBJ1-6	NA	TRBV4-3	CASSQDVTDNSPLHF	TGCGCCAGCAGCCAAGACGTGACGGACAATTCACCCCTCCACTTT
TRBD1	TRBJ2-1	NA	TRBV2	CASSPGTGLIYEQFF	TGTGCCAGCAGTCCCGGGACAGGGCTGATCTATGAGCAGTTCTTC
NA	TRBJ1-4	NA	TRBV4-1	CASSLLMAGKHNEKLFF	TGCGCCAGCAGCCTACTAATGGCCGGGAAACATAATGAAAAACTGTTTTTT
NA	TRBJ1-6	NA	TRBV15	CATSILGVNSPLHF	TGTGCCACCAGCATCCTAGGTGTGAATTCACCCCTCCACTTT